This record covers a single T cell receptor beta chain. The CDR3 is made up of 14 amino acids. Trimming left V 2 bases short and J 3 bases short, with 10 bases between. This entry comes from a study of early T cells in non-severe SARS-CoV-2 infection. One entry per CDR3 protein results from TCRdb running MiXCR on the 5' RACE reads. The table shows fewer than 90,000 distinct CDR3 sequences, with 14% to 15% occurring only once. The clonotype comes from an adult who was a healthcare worker with PCR-confirmed SARS-CoV-2 infection or an uninfected control (not recorded which). The material sequenced was whole blood. V and J are TRBV12-3 or TRBV12-4 and TRBJ1-2; no clear D. CDR3 sequence (DNA): TGTGCCAGCAGTTTAAGGGCGTTCGACTATGGCTACACCTTC. It encodes CASSLRAFDYGYTF.